The present T cell receptor (beta chain) was sequenced within a study of blood T cell repertoires in COVID-19 (dated by TCRdb to 2019 to 2021). Regarding the complete study: The collaborator samples originated in the United States, Italy and Spain and spanned the acute and convalescent phases of COVID-19. The prospective study material was composed of cDNA or gDNA derived from T cells, B-cell-depleted T cells, or PBMCs. Subjects who had been exposed to COVID-19, were actively infected with it, or had recovered from it provided the deeply sampled blood TCRbeta repertoires that made up the dataset. The repertoires were made available in a free public database intended to serve as a resource for research on the immune response to SARS-CoV-2. Samples came from the ongoing ImmuneRACE study (first 160 participants) plus 1,254 subjects from 6 global collaborators. The sample metadata nearly always contained a de-identified subject ID, COVID-19 status, age in years and sex. Where available, HLA class I and class II types were taken from metadata supplied by the sample provider and were not determined by assay-based typing.

The paper as a whole reports these results and caveats: How much clinical and demographic metadata was included differed by source and by participant, and the metadata was provided uncurated.

TCRbeta CDR3 regions were amplified from genomic DNA by means of the immunoSEQ Assay, a bias-controlled multiplex PCR. For the original study's pipeline: Nucleated cell counts per sample were estimated from amplification of reference gene primers within the assay. To quantify the absolute abundance of each unique TCRbeta CDR3 rearrangement, sequence reads were collapsed and filtered. For each sample, productive Simpson clonality was calculated by taking the square root of Simpson's diversity index across productive rearrangements. Held by TCRdb, this immuneACCESS table contains in-frame sequences only and omits some clones. Under half of the omission traces to an unresolved V gene where checked; the cause of the rest is unknown. That table gives V, J and clone size, and the DNA gave D and trimming. The sample has tens of thousands of clones on record, 85% of them singletons. Roughly 3.2% of the sample belongs to the ten largest clones.

Whole blood was collected in K2EDTA tubes by collaborating institutions according to the institutions' own protocols. Collaborator samples were shipped for TCRbeta analysis as frozen whole blood, isolated PBMCs, or DNA extracted from either sample type. On this clone itself: Which antigen it targets is not known. No base-level quality is on record; no much larger clone is a single base apart.

Taken from cysteine to phenylalanine, the CDR3 has 14 residues. This entry keeps only the CDR3 DNA: 42 bases, framed from base 1. V loses 3 bases at its end and J loses 4 bases; junction bases beyond the gene matches: 5. From the germline V gene (reference sequence), CDR1 is LNHDA and CDR2 is SQIVND. The rearranged segments are TRBV19 and TRBJ1-2; 7 bases in the junction line up with TRBD1. The sequenced material came from peripheral blood. The source of this sequence is a man aged 50 to 59 with acute or convalescent COVID-19. The CDR3 in this case is CASSIGGQIYGYTF. The DNA reads as follows: TGTGCCAGTAGTATCGGGGGACAGATCTATGGCTACACCTTC.